These 30 T cell receptor beta chains share one sample of origin, sequenced in a study of a mutant IDH1 vaccine in newly diagnosed glioma. No antigen has been assigned to these receptors. The repertoire was sequenced with immunoSEQ multiplex PCR; TCRdb's copy has only in-frame clones and lacks some. The profile covers 45,000 to 60,000 clones, with 78% appearing a single time and about 5.2% taken by the ten largest. The time point here: week 5, during vaccination. With topical imiquimod, each dose of the vaccine consisted of 300 ug of mutant IDH1 20-mer peptide. This specimen was PBMCs, taken from a glioma patient whose treatment included an IDH1 peptide vaccine. Every receptor here comes from a man between 50 and 59 years old with glioma.

CDR3 residues: CAISDFSDSYEQYF. CDR3 DNA sequence: TGTGCCATCAGTGACTTCTCTGATTCCTACGAGCAGTACTTC. This rearrangement joins TRBV10-3 to TRBJ2-7; unclear D gene. There are 14 residues in the CDR3. V was shortened by 3 bases and J by 1 base, with 10 bases between the two germline ends. The germline V gene has CDR1 ENHRY and CDR2 SYGVKD.

This clone was observed once. The chain couples TRBV29-1 to TRBJ2-1, with 7 nucleotides matching TRBD1. Germline CDR1 is SQVTM and CDR2 is ANQGSEA. The CDR3 covers 15 residues. V shed 3 bases and J 8 bases; nucleotides not matched to a gene: 13. The CDR3 spells CSVEGQHAGDYEQFF. CDR3 in DNA: TGCAGCGTTGAGGGACAGCATGCCGGCGACTATGAGCAGTTCTTC.

CDR3 protein: CASSPRDAGELFF. The CDR3 DNA follows: TGTGCCAGCTCCCCCAGGGACGCCGGGGAGCTGTTTTTT. The chain joins TRBV18 to TRBJ2-2; D might be TRBD1 or TRBD2, each matching 5 bases. The germline V and J ends were trimmed by 6 bases and 6 bases, with 11 bases remaining between them. The CDR3 covers 13 residues. Looked up from germline, CDR1 is KGHSH and CDR2 is LQKENI.

The V gene is TRBV7-2, the J gene TRBJ1-6, with D unclear. This CDR3 is built from 12 residues. V lost 2 bases, J lost 7 bases, and 3 bases lay in between. Per the germline V gene, CDR1 is SGHTA and CDR2 is FQGNSA. CDR3 residues: CASSLRNSPLHF. As DNA, the CDR3 is TGTGCCAGCAGCTTACGAAATTCACCCCTCCACTTT.

By share, this clone counts as medium-sized. The rearrangement uses TRBV27 and TRBJ2-7; D is unclear. The CDR3 is 11 amino acids. The germline CDR1 and CDR2 sequences are MNHEY and SMNVEV (reference sequence). Deletions cut 3 bases from V and 3 bases from J, with 3 bases between. CDR3 residues: CASSFYYEQYF. CDR3 sequence (DNA): TGTGCCAGCAGTTTCTACTACGAGCAGTACTTC.

This clone is medium-sized by share. The CDR3 nucleotides are TGTGCCAGTAGTATATCGACAGGGAGCTCCTACGAGCAGTACTTC. It is translated as CASSISTGSSYEQYF. The chain recombines TRBV19 with TRBJ2-7; TRBD1 matches 7 bases. The CDR3 has 15 amino acids. Germline CDR1 and CDR2: LNHDA and SQIVND (reference sequence). V lost 2 bases and J lost 0; bases outside the gene matches: 4.

CDR3 protein: CASSPSGPYEQYF. The DNA for the CDR3 is TGTGCCAGCAGCCCCTCCGGGCCCTACGAGCAGTACTTC. The V gene is TRBV7-2, the J gene TRBJ2-7; D gene unclear. Between the trimmed V and J ends, which lost 5 bases and 2 bases, there was a span of 10 bases. Per germline, CDR1 SGHTA and CDR2 FQGNSA. The CDR3 extends over 13 amino acids.

V usage is TRBV14 and J usage is TRBJ2-7, with D perhaps TRBD1 (6 bases). Germline-derived CDR1 and CDR2 are SGHDN and FVKESK. Deletions cut 5 bases from V and 6 bases from J, with 14 bases between. The CDR3 totals 13 residues. CDR3 sequence (DNA): TGTGCCAGCAGCTTCCGACAGGATGGCGAGCAGTACTTC. Protein sequence: CASSFRQDGEQYF.

The rearrangement joins TRBV14 to TRBJ2-5; 8 nucleotides line up with TRBD1. The J call may be faulty, since TRBJ2-7 better matches the DNA end. CDR3 length equals 14 residues. Per the germline V gene, CDR1 is SGHDN and CDR2 is FVKESK. The DNA of the CDR3 is TGTGCCAGCAGCCTCGGACAGGGTTCCTACGAGCAGTACTTC. It encodes CASSLGQGSYEQYF.

This clone was observed a handful of times. The chain joins TRBV10-3 to TRBJ1-1; TRBD1 matches 7 bases. V was pared by 10 bases and J by 0 bases, with 8 bases of the junction left unmatched. Germline-derived CDR1 and CDR2 are ENHRY and SYGVKD. The CDR3 is made up of 14 amino acids. CDR3 sequence: CATWTGGMNTEAFF. DNA for the CDR3: TGTGCCACGTGGACAGGAGGGATGAACACTGAAGCTTTCTTT.

The chain uses TRBV9 and TRBJ1-3; D gene uncertain. There are 12 residues in the CDR3. Per the germline V gene, CDR1 is SGDLS and CDR2 is YYNGEE. The V gene lost 6 bases and the J gene lost 0 bases, with 4 bases spanning the gap. The CDR3 loop is CASMSSGNTIYF. The DNA of the CDR3 is TGTGCCAGCATGAGCTCTGGAAACACCATATATTTT.

The J gene is TRBJ2-7, the V gene TRBV5-4, with 9 positions matching TRBD1. Germline V CDR1 and CDR2: SGHNT, YYREEE (reference sequence). This CDR3 has 16 amino acids. With V trimmed by 1 base and J by 4 bases, 9 bases remained unmatched. The CDR3 sequence: CASSLTWTGEVYEQYF. The CDR3 DNA sequence: TGTGCCAGCAGCTTGACCTGGACAGGGGAGGTTTACGAGCAGTACTTC.

This sequence joins TRBV5-1 and TRBJ2-2; D gene uncertain. This CDR3 contains 15 residues. Germline CDR1 reads SGHRS; CDR2 reads YFSETQ. The V gene lost 0 bases and the J gene lost 4 bases, with 10 bases spanning the gap. The CDR3 protein is CASSLEVTGTGELFF. In nucleotides, the CDR3 is TGCGCCAGCAGCTTGGAGGTTACTGGCACCGGGGAGCTGTTTTTT. Full variable domain (missing parts from reference TRBV5-1 and TRBJ2-2): KAGVTQTPRYLIKTRGQQVTLSCSPISGHRSVSWYQQTPGQGLQFLFEYFSETQRNKGNFPGRFSGRQFSNSRSEMNVSTLELGDSALYLCASSLEVTGTGELFFGEGSRLTVL.

This chain joins TRBV5-1 and TRBJ1-4, with 7 bases aligning to TRBD1. The V gene end was trimmed by 3 bases and the J gene end by 1 base; junction bases not matched to a gene: 12. Germline assignment: CDR1 SGHRS and CDR2 YFSETQ. CDR3 size: 18 residues. The DNA for the CDR3 is TGCGCCAGCAGCTCGGGACAGCTCGGAAGATTAACTAATGAAAAACTGTTTTTT. The encoded protein is CASSSGQLGRLTNEKLFF.

This clone was seen only a few times. This CDR3 reads CASSPSGGQETQYF. The DNA for the CDR3 is TGTGCCAGCTCGCCTAGCGGGGGGCAAGAGACCCAGTACTTC. The chain recombines TRBV18 with TRBJ2-5; 11 bases map to TRBD2. With V trimmed by 6 bases and J by 2 bases, 2 bases remained unmatched. CDR1 is KGHSH, CDR2 LQKENI, per germline. The CDR3 runs to 14 residues.

The chain carries TRBV2 and TRBJ2-1; the match to TRBD1 covers 10 bases. The CDR3 spans 14 residues. The V gene end was trimmed by 6 bases and the J gene end by 6 bases; junction bases not matched to a gene: 5. Germline CDR1 reads SNHLY; CDR2 reads FYNNEI. As DNA, the CDR3 is TGTGCCAGCAGAGGGGACAGGGGCGGCAATGAGCAGTTCTTC. It encodes CASRGDRGGNEQFF.

The CDR3 region is CASSLANEGREYF. CDR3 DNA: TGCGCCAGCAGCTTGGCCAATGAAGGTCGTGAGTACTTC. V and J are TRBV5-1 and TRBJ2-7; D not certain. CDR1 and CDR2 from the germline V gene are SGHRS and YFSETQ. Trimming took 0 bases from V and 11 from J, leaving 15 bases between them. This CDR3 region has 13 residues. The whole variable domain, remainder taken from reference TRBV5-1 and TRBJ2-7, is KAGVTQTPRYLIKTRGQQVTLSCSPISGHRSVSWYQQTPGQGLQFLFEYFSETQRNKGNFPGRFSGRQFSNSRSEMNVSTLELGDSALYLCASSLANEGREYFGPGTRLTVT.

This clone was recorded a few times. The chain has TRBV30 and TRBJ1-1; a possible D gene is TRBD1 (6 bases). CDR1 is GTSNPN and CDR2 is SVGIG in the germline V gene (reference sequence). The length of the CDR3 is 13 residues. V was shortened by 0 bases and J by 1 base, with 6 bases between the two germline ends. For the CDR3, the DNA is TGTGCCTGGAGTGTACAGGGGAACACTGAAGCTTTCTTT. This codes for CAWSVQGNTEAFF.

The CDR3 sequence: CASSRGGQGNNEQFF. The CDR3 coding sequence is TGCGCCAGCAGCCGAGGGGGGCAGGGGAACAATGAGCAGTTCTTC. The chain joins TRBV4-3 to TRBJ2-1, with D perhaps assigned TRBD1 or TRBD2 (6 bases each). Trimming left V 4 bases short and J 5 bases short, with 15 bases between. CDR1 is LGHNA, CDR2 YSLEER, per germline. This CDR3 comprises 15 residues.

The chain employs TRBV13 and TRBJ2-1; 8 nucleotides align to TRBD1. Trimming took 2 bases from V and 6 from J; bases not matched to a gene: 9. CDR3 size: 16 residues. In germline, CDR1 is PRHDT, CDR2 FYEKMQ (reference sequence). The CDR3 DNA follows: TGTGCCAGCAGCTTAACGTCCCAGGGGGCAGGCAATGAGCAGTTCTTC. Its translation is CASSLTSQGAGNEQFF.

V and J are TRBV5-8 and TRBJ2-7, with D perhaps assigned TRBD1 or TRBD2 (5 bases each). V was trimmed by 9 bases and J by 0 bases, leaving 19 bases between them. The CDR3 covers 15 residues. Germline CDR1 and CDR2: SGHTS and YDEGEE. CDR3 amino acids: CATNSLAGSSYEQYF. DNA for the CDR3: TGTGCCACTAATAGTCTGGCAGGGAGCTCCTACGAGCAGTACTTC.

This chain links TRBV19 with TRBJ1-1, with 7 bases lining up with TRBD1. The V gene end was trimmed by 5 bases and the J gene end by 0 bases; junction bases not matched to a gene: 6. Germline V gives CDR1 LNHDA, CDR2 SQIVND (reference sequence). This CDR3 region has 15 residues. This CDR3 reads CASSLSTGMNTEAFF. CDR3 bases: TGTGCCAGTAGTTTATCGACAGGGATGAACACTGAAGCTTTCTTT.

The rearrangement links TRBV30 to TRBJ2-1; 7 positions match TRBD1. The CDR3 covers 15 residues. The germline V gene encodes CDR1 GTSNPN and CDR2 SVGIG (reference sequence). The trim removed 3 bases at V and 5 bases at J, leaving 10 bases unmatched. CDR3 region: CAWSQTGRGHNEQFF. The CDR3 coding sequence is TGTGCCTGGAGCCAGACAGGGAGAGGGCACAATGAGCAGTTCTTC.

The J gene is TRBJ2-2, the V gene TRBV27; D is possibly TRBD1 or TRBD2 (5 bases each). V lost 6 bases to trimming and J lost 0 bases, with 5 bases between them. Germline V gene lookup returns CDR1 MNHEY and CDR2 SMNVEV (reference sequence). The CDR3 totals 13 residues. CDR3 bases: TGTGCCAGCAGGGGACCGAACACCGGGGAGCTGTTTTTT. Translated: CASRGPNTGELFF.

This clone showed up just a few times. This chain joins TRBV7-3 and TRBJ2-1; D is unclear. The CDR3 is 15 residues long. Germline V CDR1 and CDR2: SGHTA, FQGTGA. Between the trimmed V and J ends, which lost 0 bases and 2 bases, there was a span of 8 bases. The CDR3 here is CASSLTNGAYNEQFF. DNA of the CDR3: TGTGCCAGCAGCTTAACGAACGGAGCCTACAATGAGCAGTTCTTC.

This clone was counted a few times. The chain carries TRBV9 and TRBJ2-2, with TRBD2 matching 11 bases. Losses at the gene ends were 3 bases for V and 0 bases for J; bases not matched to a gene: 7. CDR3 length equals 18 residues. Germline V gene data show CDR1 as SGDLS and CDR2 as YYNGEE. CDR3 nucleotides: TGTGCCAGCAGCGACCCTAGCGGGGGGTCAACGAACACCGGGGAGCTGTTTTTT. This gives the protein CASSDPSGGSTNTGELFF.

This clone was counted a single time. CDR3 region: CASSPPSEEKLFF. DNA for the CDR3: TGTGCCAGCTCACCCCCCTCGGAGGAAAAACTGTTTTTT. The J gene is TRBJ1-4, the V gene TRBV18; no firm D call. Germline assignment: CDR1 KGHSH and CDR2 LQKENI. Trimming took off 3 bases at V and 8 bases at J, with 10 bases between the two ends. The CDR3 has 13 residues.

A single count supports this clone. V gene TRBV27 combines with J gene TRBJ2-1; TRBD1 agrees at 8 bases. Germline loops: CDR1 MNHEY, CDR2 SMNVEV (reference sequence). The length of the CDR3 is 17 residues. V shed 3 bases and J 9 bases; nucleotides not matched to a gene: 16. The CDR3 DNA reads TGTGCCAGCAGTTTGGGCCCGCAGGGGGCCGGTGTAGGTGAGCAGTTCTTC. This codes for CASSLGPQGAGVGEQFF.

This clone was picked up a small number of times. V is TRBV4-1 and J is TRBJ1-5; 9 bases map to TRBD1. The CDR3 has 16 amino acids. J lost 1 base, V lost 4 bases, and 5 bases had no gene match. Germline CDR1 MGHRA, CDR2 YSYEKL. The CDR3 spells CASSPRDRVSNQPQHF. DNA of the CDR3: TGCGCCAGCAGCCCCCGGGACAGGGTGAGCAATCAGCCCCAGCATTTT.

This chain joins TRBV7-8 and TRBJ2-7; 7 bases map to TRBD1. The CDR3 has 15 residues. V trimming: 2 bases; J trimming: 4 bases; junction bases outside the gene matches: 8. Germline CDR1 and CDR2: SGHVS and FQNEAQ. CDR3 residues: CASSLWGQISYEQYF. The CDR3 DNA follows: TGTGCCAGCAGCTTATGGGGACAGATCTCATACGAGCAGTACTTC.